Shown below are 10 T cell receptor beta chains from a single sample sequenced in a study of spatial heterogeneity in lung cancer. Time point in this sample: sample taken at primary tumor resection. TCRdb called the 5' RACE reads again in MiXCR, with one record for every CDR3 protein. The sample shows 13,000 or so distinct CDR3 sequences, 4.5% to 7% of them seen only once. The study's findings and limits: Counts of expanded alpha and beta TCRs within tumors tracked the tumor nonsynonymous mutation count.

Their target antigens are unknown. This specimen was lung tumor tissue, taken at surgery. Receptors originate from a female donor with early-stage non-small cell lung cancer.

This clonotype was detected many times. The library was designed around alpha chains, so this beta chain is a stray read whose abundance carries little weight. V gene TRBV28 combines with J gene TRBJ1-6; D is unclear. The germline V gene has CDR1 MDHEN and CDR2 SYDVKM. Trimming left V 3 bases short and J 14 bases short, with 14 bases between. The CDR3 length is 13 residues. CDR3 DNA: TGTGCCAGCAGTTTTAGGGCCGGTTCGGCCCTCCACTTT. Its protein is CASSFRAGSALHF.

This clonotype appeared many times. In a library made to pick up alpha chains, this beta chain is a stray read with a size that means little. This chain links TRBV3-1 with TRBJ1-1; TRBD1 matches 7 bases. Germline values: CDR1 LGHDT, CDR2 YNNKEL (reference sequence). V lost 3 bases, J lost 2 bases, and 9 bases stayed unmatched. This CDR3 has 16 amino acids. The DNA for the CDR3 is TGTGCCAGCAGCCATGGCAACAGGGGCTATAACACTGAAGCTTTCTTT. Its translation is CASSHGNRGYNTEAFF.

The table lists this clonotype with many counts. This beta chain lies outside the target of a library built for alpha chains; its clone size means little. V is TRBV5-1 and J is TRBJ2-7; D is uncertain. V was clipped by 5 bases and J by 6 bases, with 15 bases between them. The CDR3 is 13 amino acids. Germline CDR1 SGHRS, CDR2 YFSETQ. The CDR3 DNA reads TGCGCCAGCAGAACGTCAGGTCGTACCGAGCAGTACTTC. Amino acids: CASRTSGRTEQYF.

This clonotype was recorded a few times. This beta chain lies outside the target of a library built for alpha chains; its clone size means little. The DNA of the CDR3 is TGTGCCAGCAGCCAAAGGTCAAGGGGCAACGAGCAGTACTTC. Translating gives CASSQRSRGNEQYF. The chain carries TRBV14 and TRBJ2-7; tentative D call: TRBD1 (5 bases). Trimming cost V 2 bases and J 5 bases, with 13 bases left between them. Germline V lookup: CDR1 SGHDN, CDR2 FVKESK. The CDR3 covers 14 residues.

This clonotype has ten or more counts. Within a library made for alpha chains, this beta chain is off target, and its count is uninformative. V gene TRBV28 combines with J gene TRBJ2-2; maybe TRBD1 (5 bases). CDR1 and CDR2 (germline): MDHEN, SYDVKM. V was clipped by 7 bases and J by 7 bases, with 16 bases between them. The CDR3 length is 14 residues. The CDR3 protein is CASTTGWGGGELFF. CDR3 coding DNA: TGTGCCAGCACTACCGGGTGGGGCGGCGGGGAGCTGTTTTTT.

The sample holds many counts of this clonotype. This beta chain is a stray read from a library made for alpha chains; its abundance is not meaningful. The CDR3 DNA reads as TGTGCCAGCAGCAAAGGGTTCTCCTACGAGCAGTACTTC. Its protein product is CASSKGFSYEQYF. This chain links TRBV6-5 with TRBJ2-7; D ambiguous. Germline loops: CDR1 MNHEY, CDR2 SVGAGI. V was shortened by 6 bases and J by 0 bases, with 9 bases between the two germline ends. The CDR3 covers 13 residues.

The sample holds many counts of this clonotype. The library was designed around alpha chains, so this beta chain is a stray read whose abundance carries little weight. CDR3 DNA: TGTGCCAGCGGCCGGGGCTCTGGGGAGACCCAGTACTTC. This gives the protein CASGRGSGETQYF. This rearrangement joins TRBV11-1 to TRBJ2-5, with D perhaps TRBD1 or TRBD2 (5 bases each). CDR1 and CDR2 from the germline V gene are SGHAT and FQDESV (reference sequence). The CDR3 covers 13 residues. Trimming took off 8 bases at V and 5 bases at J, with 15 bases between the two ends.

This clonotype was seen repeatedly, ten times or more. This beta chain appears as a stray read in a library generated for alpha chains; its size is not informative. The chain links TRBV7-2 to TRBJ2-6, with 7 bases aligning to TRBD1. The germline V gene has CDR1 SGHTA and CDR2 FQGNSA. Trimming removed 0 bases from V and 2 bases from J; junction bases left unmatched: 1. The length of the CDR3 is 16 residues. The CDR3 is CASSLAGQPGANVLTF. The CDR3 nucleotides are TGTGCCAGCAGCTTAGCGGGACAGCCTGGGGCCAACGTCCTGACTTTC.

The table lists this clonotype with many counts. This beta chain was picked up by a library intended for alpha chains and is off target, so its count carries little meaning. The V gene is TRBV3-1, the J gene TRBJ1-5; possibly TRBD1 for D (5 bases). CDR3 length: 17 residues. The V end was cut by 1 base, the J end by 3 bases, with 16 bases between. Germline-derived CDR1 and CDR2 are LGHDT and YNNKEL (reference sequence). CDR3 in DNA: TGTGCCAGCAGCCAAGGACCGGGGCGAAACGCCAATCAGCCCCAGCATTTT. Amino acid sequence: CASSQGPGRNANQPQHF.

This clonotype was observed at least ten times. The size of this beta chain means little, since it is a stray read in a library made for alpha chains. CDR3 protein: CASRALAGGSYEQYF. The CDR3 region has the DNA TGTGCCAGTAGGGCATTGGCGGGGGGATCCTACGAGCAGTACTTC. J is TRBJ2-7 and V is TRBV19, with 8 positions matching TRBD2. Trimming removed 6 bases from V and 1 base from J; junction bases left unmatched: 8. The CDR3 length is 15 residues. Germline V gene data show CDR1 as LNHDA and CDR2 as SQIVND (reference sequence).